What follows are 6 T cell receptor beta chains derived from one specimen sequenced in a study of naive and memory T cell subsets. Two oligonucleotides, mixed equimolar, formed the beta constant-region primer covering TRBC1 and TRBC2. TCRdb called the UMI-ligation and nested PCR reads again in MiXCR, with one record for every CDR3 protein. The sample carries about 85,000 distinct CDR3 sequences, around 13% recorded once. The specimen sequenced was central memory CD4+ T cells from blood. The receptor set was obtained from a human donor in good health.

This clonotype has ten or more counts. The gene calls are TRBV12-3 or TRBV12-4 and TRBJ2-7; D unclear. The germline V and J ends were trimmed by 6 bases and 2 bases, with 11 bases remaining between them. The CDR3 is 13 residues long. As DNA, the CDR3 is TGTGCCAGCAGCCCCCAGCCCCCCTACGAGCAGTACTTC. It codes for CASSPQPPYEQYF.

In this sample, this clonotype turned up many times. This chain connects TRBV11-2 to TRBJ1-1, with 10 bases that match TRBD1. CDR1 and CDR2 (germline): SGHAT, FQNNGV. V shed 6 bases and J 4 bases; nucleotides not matched to a gene: 2. The CDR3 sequence is 13 residues long. CDR3 protein: CASRRTGGTEAFF. The CDR3 region has the DNA TGTGCCAGCAGAAGGACAGGGGGCACTGAAGCTTTCTTT. Full variable domain (outside the CDR3, taken from reference TRBV11-2 and TRBJ1-1): EAGVAQSPRYKIIEKRQSVAFWCNPISGHATLYWYQQILGQGPKLLIQFQNNGVVDDSQLPKDRFSAERLKGVDSTLKIQPAKLEDSAVYLCASRRTGGTEAFFGQGTRLTVV.

This clonotype was observed a handful of times. The chain carries TRBV29-1 and TRBJ2-1; 11 nucleotides line up with TRBD2. The V segment lost 3 bases and the J segment 4 bases; nucleotides outside the gene matches: 11. The CDR3 sequence is 17 residues long. Per germline, CDR1 SQVTM and CDR2 ANQGSEA. CDR3: CSVEIKPGTSGYNEQFF. The CDR3 DNA follows: TGCAGCGTTGAGATTAAGCCAGGGACTAGCGGTTACAATGAGCAGTTCTTC.

A few counts support this clonotype. The chain employs TRBV3-1 and TRBJ1-1; D perhaps matches TRBD1 (5 bases). The CDR3 has 13 residues. The germline gives CDR1 LGHDT, CDR2 YNNKEL (reference sequence). V was pared by 7 bases and J by 3 bases, with 12 bases between. The CDR3 loop is CASMQGGYTEAFF. In nucleotides, the CDR3 is TGTGCCAGCATGCAGGGTGGGTACACTGAAGCTTTCTTT.

Remarks on this clonotype: A much larger clone sits a single nucleotide away, making a read error possible. CDR3 nucleotide sequence: TGCAGTGCTGCAGGGTGGAACACTGAAGCTTTCTTT. As protein: CSAAGWNTEAFF. The J gene is TRBJ1-1, the V gene TRBV20-1; D may be TRBD1 (5 bases). Trimming took off 5 bases at V and 1 base at J, with 8 bases between the two ends. The CDR3 is 12 amino acids. Germline V lookup: CDR1 DFQATT, CDR2 SNEGSKA (reference sequence).

The sample holds a few counts of this clonotype. The chain carries TRBV29-1 and TRBJ2-1; the D gene is possibly TRBD2 (5 bases). V was cut by 4 bases and J by 6 bases, with 16 bases left in between. CDR1 is SQVTM and CDR2 is ANQGSEA in the germline V gene. The CDR3 spans 14 residues. CDR3 amino acids: CSVGSGNSANEQFF. The CDR3 DNA is TGCAGCGTTGGGTCGGGGAACTCCGCCAATGAGCAGTTCTTC.